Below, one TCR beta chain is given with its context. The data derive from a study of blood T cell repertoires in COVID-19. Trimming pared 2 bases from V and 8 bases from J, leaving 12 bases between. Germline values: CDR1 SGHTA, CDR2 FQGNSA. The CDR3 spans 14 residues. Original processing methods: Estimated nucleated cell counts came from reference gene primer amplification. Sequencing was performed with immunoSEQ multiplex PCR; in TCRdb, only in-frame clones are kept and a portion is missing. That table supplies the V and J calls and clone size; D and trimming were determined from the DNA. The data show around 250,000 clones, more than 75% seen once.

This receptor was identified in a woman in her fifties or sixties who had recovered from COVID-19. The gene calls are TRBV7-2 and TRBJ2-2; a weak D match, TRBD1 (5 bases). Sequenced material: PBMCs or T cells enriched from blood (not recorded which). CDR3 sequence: CASSLNTGSGELFF. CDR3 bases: TGTGCCAGCAGCTTAAACACAGGTTCTGGGGAGCTGTTTTTT.